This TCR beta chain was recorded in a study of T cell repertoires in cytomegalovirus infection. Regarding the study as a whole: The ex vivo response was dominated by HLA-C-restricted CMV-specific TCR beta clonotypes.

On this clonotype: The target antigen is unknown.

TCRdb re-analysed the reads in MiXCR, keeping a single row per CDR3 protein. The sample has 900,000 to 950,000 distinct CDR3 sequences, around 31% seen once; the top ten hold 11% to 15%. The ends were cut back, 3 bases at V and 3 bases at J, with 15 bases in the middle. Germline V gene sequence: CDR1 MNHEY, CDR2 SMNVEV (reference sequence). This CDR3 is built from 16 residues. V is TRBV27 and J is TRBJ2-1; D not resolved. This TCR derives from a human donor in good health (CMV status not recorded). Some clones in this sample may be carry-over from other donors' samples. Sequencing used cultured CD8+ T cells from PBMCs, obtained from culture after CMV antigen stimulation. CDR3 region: CASSFTGRLDYNEQFF. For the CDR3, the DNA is TGTGCCAGCAGTTTTACCGGACGTTTGGACTACAATGAGCAGTTCTTC.